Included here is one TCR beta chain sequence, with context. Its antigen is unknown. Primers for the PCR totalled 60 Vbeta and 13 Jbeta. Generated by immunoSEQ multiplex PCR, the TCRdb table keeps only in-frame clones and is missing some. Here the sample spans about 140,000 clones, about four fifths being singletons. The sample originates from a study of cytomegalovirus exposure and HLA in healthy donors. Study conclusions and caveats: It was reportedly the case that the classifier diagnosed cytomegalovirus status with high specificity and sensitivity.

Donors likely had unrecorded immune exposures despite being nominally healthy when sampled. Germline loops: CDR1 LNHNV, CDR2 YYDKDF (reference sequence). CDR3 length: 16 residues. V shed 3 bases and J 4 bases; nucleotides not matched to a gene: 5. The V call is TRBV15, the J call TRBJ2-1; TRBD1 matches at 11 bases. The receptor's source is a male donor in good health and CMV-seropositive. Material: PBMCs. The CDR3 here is CATSRTGTGGYNEQFF. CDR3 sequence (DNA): TGTGCCACCAGCAGGACCGGGACAGGGGGTTACAATGAGCAGTTCTTC.